These T cell receptor beta chains were read from a single sample in a study of T cells in Graves' hyperthyroidism and ophthalmopathy. Using its own MiXCR run on the multiplex PCR reads, TCRdb lists one record per CDR3 protein. The sample holds about 710,000 distinct CDR3 sequences; about 15% are singletons and the top ten take 8.4%. Sequencing was carried out using blood. The origin of the receptors is a man aged 18 to 29 with Graves' hyperthyroidism. Both conserved end residues are trimmed from each CDR3. A D gene is named only where the DNA matches it firmly. Some rows have no size entry. The others give once, few or many, or a class for an expanded clone.

D: -; V: TRBV27; size: many; J: TRBJ2-7; CDR3: ASSFQGREQY
D: -; V: TRBV7-9; size: -; J: TRBJ1-3; CDR3: ASSLSGAYSGNTIY
D: TRBD1; V: TRBV28; size: many; J: TRBJ1-2; CDR3: ASSSGGQGVYGYT
D: TRBD2; V: TRBV4-1; size: few; J: TRBJ2-7; CDR3: ASSISGGSSYEQY
D: -; V: TRBV18; size: many; J: TRBJ2-2; CDR3: ASSPSGPIHWELF
D: TRBD2; V: TRBV7-8; size: -; J: TRBJ2-1; CDR3: ASSSSAGGGYNEQF
D: -; V: TRBV28; size: few; J: TRBJ2-1; CDR3: ASSSGAWGYNEQF
D: -; V: TRBV4-3; size: few; J: TRBJ2-7; CDR3: ASSQVGGGNAYEQY
D: -; V: TRBV13; size: -; J: TRBJ2-3; CDR3: ASSPERPYSTDTQY
D: -; V: TRBV12-3/TRBV12-4; size: many; J: TRBJ1-2; CDR3: ASSLSRGANGYT
D: TRBD1; V: TRBV20-1; size: -; J: TRBJ1-4; CDR3: SARARGLGEKLF
D: TRBD2; V: TRBV20-1; size: few; J: TRBJ2-3; CDR3: SATGGGTSTDTQY
D: -; V: TRBV7-6; size: many; J: TRBJ2-1; CDR3: ASSQAGFLTQF
D: -; V: TRBV6-1; size: many; J: TRBJ1-6; CDR3: AIGQRRNSPLH
D: -; V: TRBV6-2/TRBV6-3; size: -; J: TRBJ2-7; CDR3: ASSQGGFEQY
D: -; V: TRBV10-3; size: -; J: TRBJ2-2; CDR3: AISESGSGTGELF
D: -; V: TRBV28; size: many; J: TRBJ2-7; CDR3: ASAQGFIIGEQY
D: TRBD1; V: TRBV20-1; size: -; J: TRBJ2-1; CDR3: SAPHWTGSIRSSYNEQF
D: TRBD1; V: TRBV10-3; size: -; J: TRBJ2-1; CDR3: AIEQGQGSYNEQF
D: -; V: TRBV30; size: many; J: TRBJ1-4; CDR3: AWGIRLGNEKLF
D: -; V: TRBV7-9; size: few; J: TRBJ2-7; CDR3: ASSSLNRGSYEQY
D: -; V: TRBV20-1; size: -; J: TRBJ2-7; CDR3: SASPLALASYEQY
D: -; V: TRBV7-2; size: -; J: TRBJ2-5; CDR3: ASSPLDAGPRETQY
D: -; V: TRBV5-1; size: few; J: TRBJ2-2; CDR3: ASSDAYGELF
D: TRBD1; V: TRBV6-1; size: few; J: TRBJ2-5; CDR3: ASSEEGRGRETQY
D: -; V: TRBV24-1; size: few; J: TRBJ2-2; CDR3: ATSDLSVSGELF
D: -; V: TRBV9; size: many; J: TRBJ1-5; CDR3: ASSPRGGENQPQH
D: -; V: TRBV9; size: -; J: TRBJ2-4; CDR3: ASSGKGETKNIQY
D: -; V: TRBV2; size: -; J: TRBJ1-6; CDR3: ASGRDDSPLH
D: TRBD2; V: TRBV2; size: -; J: TRBJ2-3; CDR3: ATRGSASLRDTQY
D: TRBD2; V: TRBV3-1; size: many; J: TRBJ2-7; CDR3: ASSISGSEQY
D: -; V: TRBV10-3; size: -; J: TRBJ2-5; CDR3: AIRPGHPQETQY
D: -; V: TRBV7-2; size: many; J: TRBJ2-5; CDR3: ASSLASAEETQY
D: -; V: TRBV10-3; size: -; J: TRBJ1-4; CDR3: AISASDGEKLF
D: -; V: TRBV2; size: many; J: TRBJ1-6; CDR3: ASSVQQLNSPLH
D: -; V: TRBV6-1; size: -; J: TRBJ1-1; CDR3: ASTRTLLNTEAF
D: TRBD2; V: TRBV28; size: -; J: TRBJ2-7; CDR3: ASSFGYRGGQY
D: TRBD2; V: TRBV9; size: few; J: TRBJ2-3; CDR3: ASSVVAGGITDTQY
D: -; V: TRBV29-1; size: many; J: TRBJ2-1; CDR3: SVRRDRSYNEQF
D: -; V: TRBV29-1; size: -; J: TRBJ1-3; CDR3: SVEGGLGGSSGNTIY
D: -; V: TRBV3-1; size: -; J: TRBJ2-2; CDR3: ASSQDRVGAYLTGELF
D: -; V: TRBV19; size: few; J: TRBJ2-3; CDR3: ASSMLAVSTDTQY
D: -; V: TRBV12-3/TRBV12-4; size: many; J: TRBJ2-7; CDR3: ASSLVLTAQY
D: -; V: TRBV19; size: -; J: TRBJ2-3; CDR3: ASSIGGSTDTQY
D: TRBD2; V: TRBV20-1; size: few; J: TRBJ2-1; CDR3: SARRLAGVRAYNEQF
D: TRBD2; V: TRBV2; size: few; J: TRBJ2-7; CDR3: ASIPTSGTYHEQY
D: TRBD1; V: TRBV20-1; size: many; J: TRBJ1-1; CDR3: SARGIRTGKTEAF
D: -; V: TRBV7-2; size: few; J: TRBJ1-4; CDR3: ASSWRAVSEKLF
D: -; V: TRBV9; size: -; J: TRBJ1-5; CDR3: ASSPNPEEPQH
D: -; V: TRBV7-3; size: many; J: TRBJ2-1; CDR3: ASSSQGGEQF
D: -; V: TRBV20-1; size: many; J: TRBJ2-7; CDR3: SARKAGVYEQY
D: TRBD1; V: TRBV24-1; size: -; J: TRBJ2-1; CDR3: ATSDPSKTGGPYNEQF
D: TRBD2; V: TRBV27; size: many; J: TRBJ2-1; CDR3: ASSSRTSTSSYNEQF
D: -; V: TRBV28; size: many; J: TRBJ2-1; CDR3: ATGETYNEQF
D: -; V: TRBV24-1; size: many; J: TRBJ2-3; CDR3: ATSDSDTDTQY
D: -; V: TRBV6-1; size: few; J: TRBJ1-1; CDR3: ASSEEEQSGAF
D: -; V: TRBV18; size: many; J: TRBJ2-3; CDR3: ASTQGRDTQY